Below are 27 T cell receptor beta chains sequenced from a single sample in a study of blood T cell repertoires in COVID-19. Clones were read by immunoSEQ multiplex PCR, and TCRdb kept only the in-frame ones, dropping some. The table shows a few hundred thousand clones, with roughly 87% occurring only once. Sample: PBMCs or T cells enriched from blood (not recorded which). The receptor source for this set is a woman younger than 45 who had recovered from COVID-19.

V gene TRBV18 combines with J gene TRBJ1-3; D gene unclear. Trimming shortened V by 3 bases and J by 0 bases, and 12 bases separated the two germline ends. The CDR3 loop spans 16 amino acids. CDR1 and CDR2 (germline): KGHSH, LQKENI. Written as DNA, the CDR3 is TGTGCCAGCTCACCGATTGGCAGAAGCTCTGGAAACACCATATATTTT. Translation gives CASSPIGRSSGNTIYF.

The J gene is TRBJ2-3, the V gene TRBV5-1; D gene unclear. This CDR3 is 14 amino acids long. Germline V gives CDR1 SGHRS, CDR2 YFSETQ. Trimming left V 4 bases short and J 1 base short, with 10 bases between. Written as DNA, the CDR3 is TGCGCCAGCAGCACCTACGGAGGCACAGATACGCAGTATTTT. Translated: CASSTYGGTDTQYF.

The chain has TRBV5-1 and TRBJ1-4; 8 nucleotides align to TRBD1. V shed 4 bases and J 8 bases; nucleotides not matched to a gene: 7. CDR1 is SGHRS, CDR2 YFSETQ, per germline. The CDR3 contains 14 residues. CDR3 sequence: CASSPDRVGEKLFF. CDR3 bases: TGCGCCAGCAGCCCGGACAGGGTAGGGGAAAAACTGTTTTTT.

CDR3 amino acids: CASRSGTGGLNEQFF. The CDR3 coding sequence is TGTGCCAGCAGATCCGGGACAGGGGGGCTCAATGAGCAGTTCTTC. V gene TRBV7-9 combines with J gene TRBJ2-1; the match to TRBD1 covers 11 bases. This CDR3 region has 15 residues. Germline V gene lookup returns CDR1 SEHNR and CDR2 FQNEAQ (reference sequence). Trimming at V came to 6 bases and at J to 6 bases, leaving 7 bases not matched to a gene.

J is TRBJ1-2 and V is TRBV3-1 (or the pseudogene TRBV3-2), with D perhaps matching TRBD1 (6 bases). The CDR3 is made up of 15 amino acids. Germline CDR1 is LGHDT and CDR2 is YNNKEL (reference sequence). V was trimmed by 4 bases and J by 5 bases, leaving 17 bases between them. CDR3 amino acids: CASSLRDTDTYGYTF. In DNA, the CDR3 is TGTGCCAGCAGCCTAAGGGACACGGATACATATGGCTACACCTTC.

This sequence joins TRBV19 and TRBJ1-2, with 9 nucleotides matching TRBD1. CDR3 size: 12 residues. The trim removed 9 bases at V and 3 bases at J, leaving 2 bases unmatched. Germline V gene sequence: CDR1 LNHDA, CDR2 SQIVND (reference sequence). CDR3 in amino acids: CARRDRDYGYTF. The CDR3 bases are TGTGCCAGGAGGGACAGGGACTATGGCTACACCTTC.

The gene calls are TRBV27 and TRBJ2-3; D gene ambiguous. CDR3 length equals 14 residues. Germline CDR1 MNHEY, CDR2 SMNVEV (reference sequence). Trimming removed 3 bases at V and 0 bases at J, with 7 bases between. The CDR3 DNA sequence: TGTGCCAGCAGTTTGCTAGAAAGCACAGATACGCAGTATTTT. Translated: CASSLLESTDTQYF.

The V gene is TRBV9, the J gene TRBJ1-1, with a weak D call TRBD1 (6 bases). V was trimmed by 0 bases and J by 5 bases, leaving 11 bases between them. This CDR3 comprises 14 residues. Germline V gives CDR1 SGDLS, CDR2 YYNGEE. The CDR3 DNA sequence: TGTGCCAGCAGCGTAGGGCCCCAGGGGACTGAAGCTTTCTTT. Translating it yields CASSVGPQGTEAFF.

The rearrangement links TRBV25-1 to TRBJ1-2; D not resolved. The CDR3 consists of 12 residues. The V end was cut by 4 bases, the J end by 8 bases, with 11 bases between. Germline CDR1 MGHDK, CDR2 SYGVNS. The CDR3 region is CASSAGVGGYTF. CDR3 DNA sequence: TGTGCCAGCAGTGCCGGAGTAGGAGGCTACACCTTC.

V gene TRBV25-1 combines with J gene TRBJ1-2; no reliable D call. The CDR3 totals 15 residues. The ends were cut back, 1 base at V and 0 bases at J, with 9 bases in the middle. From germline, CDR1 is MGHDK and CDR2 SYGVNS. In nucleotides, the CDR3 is TGTGCCAGCAGTGAATTTGGGAGAACTAACTATGGCTACACCTTC. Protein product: CASSEFGRTNYGYTF.

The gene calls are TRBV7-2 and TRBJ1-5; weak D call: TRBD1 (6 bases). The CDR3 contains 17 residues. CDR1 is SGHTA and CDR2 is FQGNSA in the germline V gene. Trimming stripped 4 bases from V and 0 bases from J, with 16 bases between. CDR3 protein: CASSYQGGDYSNQPQHF. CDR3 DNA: TGTGCCAGCAGCTACCAAGGGGGGGATTATAGCAATCAGCCCCAGCATTTT.

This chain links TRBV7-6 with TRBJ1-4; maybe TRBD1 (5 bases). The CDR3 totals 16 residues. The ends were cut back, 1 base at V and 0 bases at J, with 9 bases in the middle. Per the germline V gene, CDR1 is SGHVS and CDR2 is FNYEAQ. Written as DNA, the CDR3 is TGTGCCAGCAGCTTAGGGACATCGTCAACTAATGAAAAACTGTTTTTT. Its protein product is CASSLGTSSTNEKLFF.

CDR3 amino acids: CASSQDHLAATNEKLFF. CDR3 coding DNA: TGCGCCAGCAGCCAAGATCATTTGGCCGCAACTAATGAAAAACTGTTTTTT. The chain links TRBV4-3 to TRBJ1-4, with unresolved D. With 0 bases removed from V and 0 bases from J, the gap between germline ends came to 11 bases. The length of the CDR3 is 17 residues. From germline, CDR1 is LGHNA and CDR2 YSLEER.

The CDR3 sequence: CASGLDVVGGYTF. The CDR3 bases are TGTGCTAGTGGTTTGGATGTGGTGGGCGGCTACACCTTC. The chain joins TRBV12-5 to TRBJ1-2; D not resolved. Looked up from germline, CDR1 is LGHNT and CDR2 is FRNRAP. The CDR3 extends over 13 amino acids. V was pared by 1 base and J by 8 bases, with 11 bases between.

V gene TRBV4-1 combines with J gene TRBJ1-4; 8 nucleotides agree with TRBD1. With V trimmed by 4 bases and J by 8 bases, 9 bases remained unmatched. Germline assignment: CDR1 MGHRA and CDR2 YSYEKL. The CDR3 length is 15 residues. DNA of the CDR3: TGCGCCAGCAGCCTGGACGGAAGGACAGGGGAAAAACTGTTTTTT. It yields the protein CASSLDGRTGEKLFF.

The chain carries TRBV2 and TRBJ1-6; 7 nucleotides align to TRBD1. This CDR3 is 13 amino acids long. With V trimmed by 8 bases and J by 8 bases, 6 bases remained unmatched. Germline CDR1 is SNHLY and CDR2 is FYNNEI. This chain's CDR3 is CASSDRADSPLHF. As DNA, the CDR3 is TGTGCCAGCTCAGACAGGGCTGATTCACCCCTCCACTTT.

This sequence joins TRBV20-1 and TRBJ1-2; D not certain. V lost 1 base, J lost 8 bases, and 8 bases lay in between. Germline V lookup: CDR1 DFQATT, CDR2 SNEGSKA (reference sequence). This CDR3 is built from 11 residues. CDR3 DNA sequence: TGCAGTGCTAGAGTTGAGGAAGGCTACACCTTC. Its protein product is CSARVEEGYTF.

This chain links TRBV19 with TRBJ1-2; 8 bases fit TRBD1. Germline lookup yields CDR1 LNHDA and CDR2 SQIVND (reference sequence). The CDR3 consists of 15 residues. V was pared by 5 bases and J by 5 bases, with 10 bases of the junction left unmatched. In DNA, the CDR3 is TGTGCCAGTAGTTCGCGACAGGGGTTAGGGTATGGCTACACCTTC. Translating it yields CASSSRQGLGYGYTF.

The DNA for the CDR3 is TGTGCCAGTAGTACAGGGGGCGCGGTTAACTATGGCTACACCTTC. It translates to CASSTGGAVNYGYTF. This rearrangement joins TRBV19 to TRBJ1-2; 8 bases agree with TRBD1. CDR1 is LNHDA and CDR2 is SQIVND in the germline V gene (reference sequence). The CDR3 loop spans 15 amino acids. V shed 4 bases, J shed 1 base, and the junction held 5 bases outside the gene matches. The whole variable domain, filled in from reference TRBV19 and TRBJ1-2, reads DGGITQSPKYLFRKEGQNVTLSCEQNLNHDAMYWYRQDPGQGLRLIYYSQIVNDFQKGDIAEGYSVSREKKESFPLTVTSAQKNPTAFYLCASSTGGAVNYGYTFGSGTRLTVV.

CDR3 nucleotides: TGTGCCAGCAGCGGCGACAGGGTGGTTCGAGGCTACACCTTC. It codes for CASSGDRVVRGYTF. The V gene is TRBV4-2, the J gene TRBJ1-2; 7 bases line up with TRBD1. The CDR3 runs 14 residues. Unmatched junction bases numbered 11, after V lost 5 bases and J lost 8 bases. Germline CDR1 and CDR2: LGHNA and YNFKEQ.

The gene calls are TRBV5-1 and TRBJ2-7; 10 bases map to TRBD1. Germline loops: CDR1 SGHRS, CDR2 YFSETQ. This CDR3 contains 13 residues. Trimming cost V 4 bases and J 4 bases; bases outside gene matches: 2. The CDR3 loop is CASSGTGVYEQYF. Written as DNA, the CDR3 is TGCGCCAGCAGCGGGACAGGGGTTTACGAGCAGTACTTC.

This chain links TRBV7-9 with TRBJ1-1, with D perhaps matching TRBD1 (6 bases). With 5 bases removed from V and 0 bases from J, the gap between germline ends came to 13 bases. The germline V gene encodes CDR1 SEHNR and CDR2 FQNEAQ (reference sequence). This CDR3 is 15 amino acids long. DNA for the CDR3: TGTGCCAGCAGCCTCGAGGGACACGTGAACACTGAAGCTTTCTTT. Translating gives CASSLEGHVNTEAFF.

As DNA, the CDR3 is TGTGCCAGCAGTCCCATAGACAGGGTTGGTACTGAAGCTTTCTTT. Translated, it gives CASSPIDRVGTEAFF. V and J are TRBV27 and TRBJ1-1; 7 bases match TRBD1. From germline, CDR1 is MNHEY and CDR2 SMNVEV (reference sequence). The CDR3 extends over 15 amino acids. V shed 5 bases and J 5 bases; nucleotides not matched to a gene: 11.

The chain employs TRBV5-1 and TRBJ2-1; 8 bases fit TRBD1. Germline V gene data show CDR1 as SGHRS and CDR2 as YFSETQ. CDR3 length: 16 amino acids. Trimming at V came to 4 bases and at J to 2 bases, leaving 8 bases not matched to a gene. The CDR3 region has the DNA TGCGCCAGCAGCCTAGCGACAGGGGCGGCCTACAATGAGCAGTTCTTC. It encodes CASSLATGAAYNEQFF.

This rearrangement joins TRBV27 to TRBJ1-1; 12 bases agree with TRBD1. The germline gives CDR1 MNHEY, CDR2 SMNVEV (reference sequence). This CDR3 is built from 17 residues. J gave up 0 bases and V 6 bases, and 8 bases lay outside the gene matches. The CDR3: CASRPGTGGRMNTEAFF. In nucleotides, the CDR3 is TGTGCCAGCAGGCCAGGGACAGGGGGCCGCATGAACACTGAAGCTTTCTTT.

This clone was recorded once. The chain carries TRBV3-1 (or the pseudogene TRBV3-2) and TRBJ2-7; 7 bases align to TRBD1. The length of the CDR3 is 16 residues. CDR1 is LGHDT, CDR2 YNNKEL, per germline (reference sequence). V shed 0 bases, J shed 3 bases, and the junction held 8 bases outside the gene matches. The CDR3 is CASSQDGQVAGYEQYF. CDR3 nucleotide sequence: TGTGCCAGCAGCCAAGACGGACAGGTCGCCGGCTACGAGCAGTACTTC.

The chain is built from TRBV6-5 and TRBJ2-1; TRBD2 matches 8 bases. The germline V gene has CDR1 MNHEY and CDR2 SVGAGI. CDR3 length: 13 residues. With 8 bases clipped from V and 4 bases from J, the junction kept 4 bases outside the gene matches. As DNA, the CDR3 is TGTGCCAGCCCGGGACTAGGATACAATGAGCAGTTCTTC. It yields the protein CASPGLGYNEQFF.